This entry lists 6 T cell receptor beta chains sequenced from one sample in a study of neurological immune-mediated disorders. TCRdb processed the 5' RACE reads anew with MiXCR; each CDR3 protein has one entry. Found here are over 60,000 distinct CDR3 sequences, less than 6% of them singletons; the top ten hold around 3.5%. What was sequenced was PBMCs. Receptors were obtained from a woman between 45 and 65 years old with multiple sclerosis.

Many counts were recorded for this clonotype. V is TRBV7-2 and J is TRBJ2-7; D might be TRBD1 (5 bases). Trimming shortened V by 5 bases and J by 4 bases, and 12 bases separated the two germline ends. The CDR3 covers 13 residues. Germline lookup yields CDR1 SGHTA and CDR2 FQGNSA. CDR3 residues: CASSRDSPYEQYF. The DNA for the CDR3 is TGTGCCAGCAGCCGAGACAGCCCATACGAGCAGTACTTC.

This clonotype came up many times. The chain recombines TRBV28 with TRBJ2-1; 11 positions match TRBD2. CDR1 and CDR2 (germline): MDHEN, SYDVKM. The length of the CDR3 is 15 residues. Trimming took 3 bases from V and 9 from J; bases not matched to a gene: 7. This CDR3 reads CASSFDLAGGLEQFF. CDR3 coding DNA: TGTGCCAGCAGTTTCGACTTAGCGGGGGGGCTTGAGCAGTTCTTC.

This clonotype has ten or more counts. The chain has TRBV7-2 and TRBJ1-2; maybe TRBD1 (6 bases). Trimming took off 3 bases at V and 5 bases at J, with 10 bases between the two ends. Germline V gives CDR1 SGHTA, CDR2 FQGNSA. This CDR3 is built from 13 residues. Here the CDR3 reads CASSFGTPYGYTF. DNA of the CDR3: TGTGCCAGCAGCTTCGGGACACCTTATGGCTACACCTTC.

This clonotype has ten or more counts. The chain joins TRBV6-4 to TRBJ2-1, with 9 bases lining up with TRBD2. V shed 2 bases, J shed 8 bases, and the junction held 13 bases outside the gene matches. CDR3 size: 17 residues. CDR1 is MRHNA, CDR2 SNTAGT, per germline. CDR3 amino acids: CASSDLGVAGGLDEQFF. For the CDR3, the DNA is TGTGCCAGCAGTGACCTCGGAGTGGCGGGGGGGCTGGATGAGCAGTTCTTC.

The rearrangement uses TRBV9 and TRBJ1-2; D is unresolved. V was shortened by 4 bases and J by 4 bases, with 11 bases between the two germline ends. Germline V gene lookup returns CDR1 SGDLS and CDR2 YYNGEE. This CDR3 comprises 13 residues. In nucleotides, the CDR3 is TGTGCCAGCAGCACGAGCACTGGCTATGGCTACACCTTC. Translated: CASSTSTGYGYTF. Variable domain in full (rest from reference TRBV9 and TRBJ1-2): DSGVTQTPKHLITATGQRVTLRCSPRSGDLSVYWYQQSLDQGLQFLIQYYNGEERAKGNILERFSAQQFPDLHSELNLSSLELGDSALYFCASSTSTGYGYTFGSGTRLTVV.

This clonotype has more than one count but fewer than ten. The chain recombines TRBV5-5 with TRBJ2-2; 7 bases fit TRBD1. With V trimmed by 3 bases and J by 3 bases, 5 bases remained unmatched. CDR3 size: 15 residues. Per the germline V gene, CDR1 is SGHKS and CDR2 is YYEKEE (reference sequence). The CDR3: CASSWTGQDTGELFF. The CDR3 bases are TGTGCCAGCAGCTGGACAGGCCAAGACACCGGGGAGCTGTTTTTT. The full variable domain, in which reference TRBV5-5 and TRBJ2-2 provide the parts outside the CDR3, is DAGVTQSPTHLIKTRGQQVTLRCSPISGHKSVSWYQQVLGQGPQFIFQYYEKEERGRGNFPDRFSARQFPNYSSELNVNALLLGDSALYLCASSWTGQDTGELFFGEGSRLTVL.